This TCR beta chain was recorded in a study of CD8+ T cells in alopecia areata. Study outcomes and limitations: Tofacitinib significantly brought down scalp clonality and expanded CD8+ clones among top 100.

There are 14 residues in the CDR3. Germline V gene lookup returns CDR1 MNHEY and CDR2 SMNVEV (reference sequence). J gave up 1 base and V 7 bases, and 5 bases lay outside the gene matches. This clone was found many times. Antigen: not known. Treatment given: oral pan-JAK inhibitor, 5-10 mg twice daily. Sampling of alopecia areata patients yielded lesional scalp punch biopsies as well as peripheral blood. PBMCs served as the source from which CD4+ and CD8+ T cells were sorted. Extraction of RNA preceded its reverse transcription into cDNA, which served as the sequencing template. Data came from immunoSEQ multiplex PCR; TCRdb stores just in-frame clones and leaves some out. The data contain 100,000 to 150,000 clones, around 60% of them singletons.

The sequenced sample was CD4+ T cells sorted from blood, obtained at week 4, from a patient treated with tofacitinib. The receptor was derived from a human donor with alopecia areata. The V call is TRBV27, the J call TRBJ1-1, with TRBD1 matching over 8 bases. The CDR3 sequence: CASNRQGPNTEAFF. The CDR3, as DNA: TGTGCCAGCAATAGACAGGGGCCGAACACTGAAGCTTTCTTT.